This entry lists 3 T cell receptor beta chains sequenced from one sample in a study of cytomegalovirus exposure and HLA in healthy donors. The PCR employed 60 Vbeta primers together with 13 Jbeta primers. TCRdb's table, derived via immunoSEQ multiplex PCR, lists solely in-frame clones and lacks some. The table includes fewer than 350,000 clones, approximately 90% detected once. Material: PBMCs. These receptors were obtained from a woman under 30 in good health and CMV-seronegative.

This chain links TRBV9 with TRBJ2-3, with unresolved D. This CDR3 has 14 amino acids. V was clipped by 6 bases and J by 2 bases, with 13 bases between them. Germline CDR1 reads SGDLS; CDR2 reads YYNGEE. The CDR3 bases are TGTGCCAGCACCATAGACTCCTACACAGATACGCAGTATTTT. Translated: CASTIDSYTDTQYF.

The rearrangement joins TRBV7-9 to TRBJ1-1; D is unclear. This CDR3 is built from 15 residues. Germline assignment: CDR1 SEHNR and CDR2 FQNEAQ (reference sequence). V shed 1 base and J shed 1 base, with 10 bases lying between them. The CDR3 coding sequence is TGTGCCAGCAGCTTAGAGTCATGGCAGAACACTGAAGCTTTCTTT. Its translation: CASSLESWQNTEAFF.

This clone has just a few counts. This chain connects TRBV19 to TRBJ1-2; tentative D call: TRBD1 (6 bases). There are 16 residues in the CDR3. CDR1 LNHDA and CDR2 SQIVND come from the germline V gene (reference sequence). V gave up 5 bases and J gave up 8 bases, with 24 bases separating them. The CDR3 here is CASSPERDTELIGYTF. The DNA of the CDR3 is TGTGCCAGTAGTCCGGAGCGGGACACCGAGTTGATAGGCTACACCTTC.